This TCR beta chain comes out of a study of Ad26.COV2.S vaccination and SARS-CoV-2 variants. Using immunoSEQ multiplex PCR, the repertoire was profiled, and TCRdb retains in-frame clones only, with some absent. This table has fewer than 500,000 clones, 90% appearing once. Treatment indicated: approximately 18 received Ad26.COV2.S at low or high dose, single or two shots; about 5 received placebo; per-sample allocation not given. Specimens were obtained on day 63 following the first vaccine or placebo injection. This clone was detected a few times. Its target is unknown. CDR1 and CDR2 from the germline V gene are SEHNR and FQNEAQ (reference sequence). The CDR3 contains 15 residues. Trimming cost V 0 bases and J 1 base, with 10 bases left between them. Study-level points and caveats: Ad26.COV2.S recipients had broader spike-specific TCRs (P = 0.0014).

J is TRBJ2-7 and V is TRBV7-9; no firm D call. This specimen consisted of peripheral blood, obtained in a trial of Ad26.COV2.S vaccine versus placebo. This TCR came from a person between 18 and 65 years old who received the Ad26.COV2.S COVID-19 vaccine or a placebo. The CDR3 protein is CASSLASAGSYEQYF. CDR3 bases: TGTGCCAGCAGCTTAGCTTCGGCAGGATCCTACGAGCAGTACTTC.